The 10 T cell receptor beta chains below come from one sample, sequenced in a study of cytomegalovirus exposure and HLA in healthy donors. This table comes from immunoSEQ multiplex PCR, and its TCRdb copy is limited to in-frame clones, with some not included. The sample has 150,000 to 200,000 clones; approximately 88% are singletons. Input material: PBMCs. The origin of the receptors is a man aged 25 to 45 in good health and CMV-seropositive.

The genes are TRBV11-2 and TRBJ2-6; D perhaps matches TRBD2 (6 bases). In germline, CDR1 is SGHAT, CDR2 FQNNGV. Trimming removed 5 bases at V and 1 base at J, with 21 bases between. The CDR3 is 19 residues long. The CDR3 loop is CASSPLITRRESGANVLTF. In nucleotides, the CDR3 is TGTGCCAGCAGCCCCCTAATTACCCGGAGGGAATCTGGGGCCAACGTCCTGACTTTC.

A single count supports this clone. CDR3: CAWTGGGTDTQYF. CDR3 sequence (DNA): TGTGCCTGGACAGGGGGTGGCACAGATACGCAGTATTTT. V and J are TRBV30 and TRBJ2-3, with 7 bases matching TRBD1. The CDR3 consists of 13 residues. The V gene's germline CDR1 is GTSNPN and CDR2 SVGIG (reference sequence). J gave up 1 base and V 4 bases, and 2 bases lay outside the gene matches.

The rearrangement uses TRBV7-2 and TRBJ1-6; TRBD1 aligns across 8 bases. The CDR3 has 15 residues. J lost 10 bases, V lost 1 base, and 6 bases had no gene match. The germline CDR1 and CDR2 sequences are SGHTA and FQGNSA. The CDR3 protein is CASSLVQGAGSPLHF. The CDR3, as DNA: TGTGCCAGCAGCTTAGTGCAGGGGGCAGGATCACCCCTCCACTTT.

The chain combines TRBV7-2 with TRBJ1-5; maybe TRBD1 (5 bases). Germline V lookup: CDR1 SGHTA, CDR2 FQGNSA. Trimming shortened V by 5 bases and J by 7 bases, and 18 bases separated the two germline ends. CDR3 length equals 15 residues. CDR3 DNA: TGTGCCAGCAGCGCGAGACAAGGGGCAGGACAGCCCCAGCATTTT. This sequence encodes CASSARQGAGQPQHF.

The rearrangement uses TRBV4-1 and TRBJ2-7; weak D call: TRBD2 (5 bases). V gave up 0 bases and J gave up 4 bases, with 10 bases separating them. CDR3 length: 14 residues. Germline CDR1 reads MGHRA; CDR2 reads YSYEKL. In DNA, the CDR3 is TGCGCCAGCAGCCAAGAAGAGGACTTATACGAGCAGTACTTC. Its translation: CASSQEEDLYEQYF.

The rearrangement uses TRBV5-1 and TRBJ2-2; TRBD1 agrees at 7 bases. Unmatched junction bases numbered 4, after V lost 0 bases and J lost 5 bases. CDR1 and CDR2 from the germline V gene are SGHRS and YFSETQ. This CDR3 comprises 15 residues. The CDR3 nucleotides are TGCGCCAGCAGCTTGGGAGCAGGGGGAACCGGGGAGCTGTTTTTT. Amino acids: CASSLGAGGTGELFF.

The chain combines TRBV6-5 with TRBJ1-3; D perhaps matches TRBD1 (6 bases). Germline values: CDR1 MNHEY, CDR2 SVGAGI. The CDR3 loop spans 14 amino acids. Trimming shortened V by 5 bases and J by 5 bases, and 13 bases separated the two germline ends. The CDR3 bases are TGTGCCAGCAGTCCAATACAGGGTCGAAACACCATATATTTT. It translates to CASSPIQGRNTIYF.

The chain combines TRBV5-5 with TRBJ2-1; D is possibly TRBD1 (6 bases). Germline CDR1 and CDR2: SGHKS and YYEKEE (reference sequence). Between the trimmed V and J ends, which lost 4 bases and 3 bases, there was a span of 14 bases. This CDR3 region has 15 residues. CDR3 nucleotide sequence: TGTGCCAGCAGCCTACAGGGACCCCTCTACAATGAGCAGTTCTTC. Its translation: CASSLQGPLYNEQFF. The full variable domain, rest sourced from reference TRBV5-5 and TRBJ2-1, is DAGVTQSPTHLIKTRGQQVTLRCSPISGHKSVSWYQQVLGQGPQFIFQYYEKEERGRGNFPDRFSARQFPNYSSELNVNALLLGDSALYLCASSLQGPLYNEQFFGPGTRLTVL.

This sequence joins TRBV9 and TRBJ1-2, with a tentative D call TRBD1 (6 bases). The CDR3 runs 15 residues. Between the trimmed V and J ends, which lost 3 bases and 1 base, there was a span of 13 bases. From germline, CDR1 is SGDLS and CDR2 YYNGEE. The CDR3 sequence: CASSDPGHINYGYTF. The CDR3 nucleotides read TGTGCCAGCAGCGATCCGGGACACATTAACTATGGCTACACCTTC.

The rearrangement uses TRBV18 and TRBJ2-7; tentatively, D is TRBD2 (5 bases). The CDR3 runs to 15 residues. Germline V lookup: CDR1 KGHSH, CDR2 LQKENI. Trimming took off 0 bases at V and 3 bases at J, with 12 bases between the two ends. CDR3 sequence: CASSPPRVEGYEQYF. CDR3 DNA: TGTGCCAGCTCACCACCGAGGGTCGAGGGCTACGAGCAGTACTTC.